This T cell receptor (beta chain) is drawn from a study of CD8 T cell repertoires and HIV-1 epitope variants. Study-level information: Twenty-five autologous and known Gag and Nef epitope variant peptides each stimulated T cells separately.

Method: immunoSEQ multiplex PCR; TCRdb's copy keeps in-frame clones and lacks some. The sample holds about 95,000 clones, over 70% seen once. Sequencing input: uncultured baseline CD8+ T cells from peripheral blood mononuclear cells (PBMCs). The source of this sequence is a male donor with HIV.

CDR3 sequence: CASSRGGQGAREQYF. CDR3 in DNA: TGTGCCAGCAGCCGCGGCGGACAGGGGGCGCGAGAGCAGTACTTC. The chain links TRBV7-2 to TRBJ2-7; 11 positions agree with TRBD1. The CDR3 is made up of 15 amino acids. Germline trimming cut 5 bases from V and 7 bases from J; bases unmatched to any gene: 10. Germline V gives CDR1 SGHTA, CDR2 FQGNSA.